Listed below are T cell receptor beta chains from one sample, sequenced in a study of response to subunit inactivated influenza vaccine. TCRdb reprocessed the RT-PCR reads via MiXCR and lists one record per CDR3 protein. The table has 710,000 or so distinct CDR3 sequences, less than 20% seen once. The specimen comprised PBMCs from blood, sampled approximately 13 days after vaccination. The receptors here all came from a man aged 50 to 59 who received an inactivated influenza vaccine. Both conserved end residues are part of each CDR3. Each record gives: J gene, clone size, V gene, D gene, CDR3 DNA, CDR3 protein. D genes are given only for firm matches. For some rows the clone size is stated as once, few or many, or as a class when expanded; others skip it.

j_gene: TRBJ1-4
abundance: -
v_gene: TRBV15
d_gene: -
CDR3nt: TGTGCCACCAGCAGAGATCTTGGACGGAACAATGAAAAACTGTTTTTT
CDR3aa: CATSRDLGRNNEKLFF

j_gene: TRBJ2-3
abundance: -
v_gene: TRBV11-1
d_gene: TRBD2
CDR3nt: TGTGCCAGCAGCTTAAAGGGCGGAGCGGGGTTGGATACGCAGTATTTT
CDR3aa: CASSLKGGAGLDTQYF

j_gene: TRBJ2-5
abundance: -
v_gene: TRBV4-2
d_gene: TRBD2
CDR3nt: TGTGCCAGCAGCCAGGCCCTGACTAGCGGGGGAGAGACCCAGTACTTC
CDR3aa: CASSQALTSGGETQYF

j_gene: TRBJ2-7
abundance: -
v_gene: TRBV7-2
d_gene: -
CDR3nt: TGTGCCAGCAGCTTAGAGGCTAGCGTGAACTCCTACGAGCAGTACTTC
CDR3aa: CASSLEASVNSYEQYF

j_gene: TRBJ2-3
abundance: -
v_gene: TRBV24-1
d_gene: TRBD1
CDR3nt: TGTGCCACCAGTCTCGGACAGGGTGATACGCAGTATTTT
CDR3aa: CATSLGQGDTQYF

j_gene: TRBJ2-5
abundance: -
v_gene: TRBV12-3/TRBV12-4
d_gene: -
CDR3nt: TGTGCCAGCAGTCCCGACGGAATTAGGGAGACCCAGTACTTC
CDR3aa: CASSPDGIRETQYF

j_gene: TRBJ2-3
abundance: -
v_gene: TRBV5-1
d_gene: -
CDR3nt: TGCGCCAGCAGCTTGGGGGGTATAGATACGCAGTATTTT
CDR3aa: CASSLGGIDTQYF

j_gene: TRBJ2-5
abundance: -
v_gene: TRBV28
d_gene: -
CDR3nt: TGTGCCAGCAGTTCCCCCGGAGAGGGAGTGTGGCAAGAGACCCAGTACTTC
CDR3aa: CASSSPGEGVWQETQYF

j_gene: TRBJ1-3
abundance: many
v_gene: TRBV5-6
d_gene: -
CDR3nt: TGTGCCAGCAGATTTGGGATCCAGGGATGGGGATCTGGAAACACCATATATTTT
CDR3aa: CASRFGIQGWGSGNTIYF

j_gene: TRBJ2-5
abundance: few
v_gene: TRBV11-2
d_gene: -
CDR3nt: TGTGCCAGCAGGCACTTTGGGGCGCAGAACGCCAGAGGGACCCAGTACTTC
CDR3aa: CASRHFGAQNARGTQYF

j_gene: TRBJ2-3
abundance: -
v_gene: TRBV9
d_gene: -
CDR3nt: TGTGCCAGCAGCGCACTAGCCATCACAGATACGCAGTATTTT
CDR3aa: CASSALAITDTQYF

j_gene: TRBJ2-7
abundance: many
v_gene: TRBV5-1
d_gene: TRBD1
CDR3nt: TGCGCCAGCAGCCCCGGACAGGGGTACTACGAGCAGTACTTC
CDR3aa: CASSPGQGYYEQYF

j_gene: TRBJ1-5
abundance: few
v_gene: TRBV6-1
d_gene: -
CDR3nt: TGTGCCAGCAGTGAACTTCTCAATCAGCCCCAGCATTTT
CDR3aa: CASSELLNQPQHF

j_gene: TRBJ1-2
abundance: few
v_gene: TRBV7-2
d_gene: TRBD1
CDR3nt: TGTGCCAGCAGCTTAGCGGCCTCAGGGGGCGGCTACACCTTC
CDR3aa: CASSLAASGGGYTF

j_gene: TRBJ1-6
abundance: -
v_gene: TRBV7-2
d_gene: TRBD1
CDR3nt: TGTGCCAGCAGCTTAGAATACAGGGGGCGATTTTCACCCCTCCACTTT
CDR3aa: CASSLEYRGRFSPLHF

j_gene: TRBJ2-1
abundance: -
v_gene: TRBV20-1
d_gene: TRBD2
CDR3nt: TGCAGTGCTAGAGATAACGGGAGGGCCTACAATGAGCAGTTCTTC
CDR3aa: CSARDNGRAYNEQFF

j_gene: TRBJ2-1
abundance: -
v_gene: TRBV11-2
d_gene: -
CDR3nt: TGTGCCAGCAGATCGACCGGAAACAATGAGCAGTTCTTC
CDR3aa: CASRSTGNNEQFF

j_gene: TRBJ2-5
abundance: many
v_gene: TRBV6-5
d_gene: TRBD2
CDR3nt: TGTGCCAGCAGTTACGGGGAGGGGCTGAAGACCCAGTACTTC
CDR3aa: CASSYGEGLKTQYF

j_gene: TRBJ2-7
abundance: -
v_gene: TRBV6-2/TRBV6-3
d_gene: TRBD2
CDR3nt: TGTGCCAGCAGTCCCGGACTAGCGGGGGTCCGGAGGTACTTC
CDR3aa: CASSPGLAGVRRYF

j_gene: TRBJ2-7
abundance: few
v_gene: TRBV5-1
d_gene: -
CDR3nt: TGCGCCAGCAGCTTGGCCGGGACGGAACTGTACGAGCAGTACTTC
CDR3aa: CASSLAGTELYEQYF

j_gene: TRBJ2-1
abundance: few
v_gene: TRBV6-1
d_gene: TRBD2
CDR3nt: TGTGCCAGCACGGCTAGCGGGGGTGCCTACAATGAGCAGTTCTTC
CDR3aa: CASTASGGAYNEQFF

j_gene: TRBJ2-2
abundance: few
v_gene: TRBV12-3/TRBV12-4
d_gene: -
CDR3nt: TGTGCCAGCAGTCGCTACACCGGGGAGCTGTTTTTT
CDR3aa: CASSRYTGELFF

j_gene: TRBJ2-1
abundance: few
v_gene: TRBV10-3
d_gene: TRBD2
CDR3nt: TGTGCCATCAGTGAACTAGCGGGGGGGAATAATGAGCAGTTCTTC
CDR3aa: CAISELAGGNNEQFF

j_gene: TRBJ2-3
abundance: -
v_gene: TRBV12-3/TRBV12-4
d_gene: -
CDR3nt: TGTGCCAGCAGTTTAAACGATGTGAATACGCAGTATTTT
CDR3aa: CASSLNDVNTQYF

j_gene: TRBJ2-3
abundance: few
v_gene: TRBV4-1
d_gene: TRBD2
CDR3nt: TGCGCCAGCAGGGACCTCGCGGGGGGCACAGATACGCAGTATTTT
CDR3aa: CASRDLAGGTDTQYF

j_gene: TRBJ2-3
abundance: few
v_gene: TRBV10-3
d_gene: -
CDR3nt: TGTGCCATCAGTGAGATAGTCAGTGCCGATACGCAGTATTTT
CDR3aa: CAISEIVSADTQYF

j_gene: TRBJ2-1
abundance: -
v_gene: TRBV7-2
d_gene: -
CDR3nt: TGTGCCAGCAGCTACGAGGCTAGCGCTGATTACAATGAGCAGTTCTTC
CDR3aa: CASSYEASADYNEQFF

j_gene: TRBJ2-1
abundance: -
v_gene: TRBV20-1
d_gene: TRBD2
CDR3nt: TGCAGTGGGCTGGGGGGGGGCTCCTACAATGAGCAGTTCTTC
CDR3aa: CSGLGGGSYNEQFF

j_gene: TRBJ2-7
abundance: many
v_gene: TRBV6-1
d_gene: TRBD1
CDR3nt: TGTGCCAGCAAGAGGGACAGGGACTTTTACGAGCAGTACTTC
CDR3aa: CASKRDRDFYEQYF

j_gene: TRBJ2-1
abundance: -
v_gene: TRBV27
d_gene: -
CDR3nt: TGTGCCAGCAGGACACCCTTTCACTCCTACAATGAGCAGTTCTTC
CDR3aa: CASRTPFHSYNEQFF

j_gene: TRBJ2-7
abundance: -
v_gene: TRBV24-1
d_gene: -
CDR3nt: TGTGCCACCGCGGGCCCGGGGGCTAAGAGTCACGAGCAGTACTTC
CDR3aa: CATAGPGAKSHEQYF

j_gene: TRBJ1-1
abundance: few
v_gene: TRBV6-5
d_gene: TRBD1
CDR3nt: TGTGCCAGCAGTTACCCGAGCAGGGGGCCGGACACTGAAGCTTTCTTT
CDR3aa: CASSYPSRGPDTEAFF